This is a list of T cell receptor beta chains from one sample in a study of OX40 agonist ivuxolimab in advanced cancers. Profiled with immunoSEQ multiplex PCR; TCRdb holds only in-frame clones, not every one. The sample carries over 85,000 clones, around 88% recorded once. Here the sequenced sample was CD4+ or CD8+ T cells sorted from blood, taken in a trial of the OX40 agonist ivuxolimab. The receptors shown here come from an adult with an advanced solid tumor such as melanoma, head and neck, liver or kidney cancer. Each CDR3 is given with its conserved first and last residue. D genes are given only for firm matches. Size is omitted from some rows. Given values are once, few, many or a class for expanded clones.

CASTTTEGVTVYGYTF TGTGCCAGCACCACCACGGAGGGGGTCACGGTCTATGGCTACACCTTC TRBJ1-2 - TRBV28 16 -
CASSSGTADEKLFF TGCGCCAGCAGCTCCGGGACAGCTGATGAAAAACTGTTTTTT TRBJ1-4 TRBD1 TRBV5-1 14 -
CASREYLQTPNYGYTF TGTGCCAGCCGTGAATACCTACAAACCCCCAACTATGGCTACACCTTC TRBJ1-2 - TRBV6-1 16 once
CASRLHRVSFNEQFF TGTGCCAGCAGGTTACACAGGGTTTCGTTCAATGAGCAGTTCTTC TRBJ2-1 - TRBV27 15 -
CASSQDSRGGNQPQHF TGCGCCAGCAGCCAAGATAGTAGGGGGGGCAATCAGCCCCAGCATTTT TRBJ1-5 - TRBV7-9 16 -
CASTRTAKGDYGYTF TGTGCCAGTACCAGGACCGCTAAGGGGGACTATGGCTACACCTTC TRBJ1-2 - TRBV19 15 -
CASSSTSGGALPGELFF TGCGCCAGCAGCTCGACTAGTGGGGGGGCCTTGCCCGGGGAGCTGTTTTTT TRBJ2-2 - TRBV5-1 17 -
CASSFVWAPNNSYNEQFF TGTGCCAGCAGTTTCGTTTGGGCCCCAAACAACTCCTACAATGAGCAGTTCTTC TRBJ2-1 - TRBV27 18 -
CASTSGVVGVSYEQYF TGCGCCAGCACTTCCGGAGTGGTGGGAGTCTCCTACGAGCAGTACTTC TRBJ2-7 - TRBV5-1 16 -
CASSDRLGGNNEKLFF TGTGCCAGCAGTGACAGATTGGGCGGGAATAATGAAAAACTGTTTTTT TRBJ1-4 - TRBV6-1 16 once
CASSIDRSSYNEQFF TGTGCCAGCAGCATAGACAGGAGCTCCTACAATGAGCAGTTCTTC TRBJ2-1 - TRBV5-6 15 -
CASSGDNGNTIYF TGTGCCAGCAGCGGGGACAATGGAAACACCATATATTTT TRBJ1-3 - TRBV6-1 13 -
CASSGGASGNTIYF TGCGCCAGCAGCGGAGGGGCTAGCGGAAACACCATATATTTT TRBJ1-3 - TRBV5-1 14 few
CASSRDRVETQYF TGTGCCAGCAGCCGGGACAGGGTAGAGACCCAGTACTTC TRBJ2-5 TRBD1 TRBV5-4 13 -
CASSLEGPYEQYF TGTGCCAGCAGCCTTGAGGGGCCCTACGAGCAGTACTTC TRBJ2-7 - TRBV7-2 13 -
CASSPPQASGNNEQFF TGTGCCAGCTCACCACCCCAGGCTAGCGGAAACAATGAGCAGTTCTTC TRBJ2-1 TRBD2 TRBV18 16 -
CASSIRGREDGYTF TGTGCCAGTAGTATCCGGGGCAGGGAGGATGGCTACACCTTC TRBJ1-2 - TRBV19 14 -
CASGTESSDTQYF TGTGCCAGCGGGACAGAGAGTTCAGATACGCAGTATTTT TRBJ2-3 TRBD1 TRBV19 13 -
CASSEYGQGGETQYF TGTGCCAGCAGTGAATACGGACAGGGGGGAGAGACCCAGTACTTC TRBJ2-5 TRBD1 TRBV2 15 -
CASSLQGPSYEQYF TGTGCCAGCAGCTTGCAGGGACCCTCCTACGAGCAGTACTTC TRBJ2-7 - TRBV7-9 14 -
CASSRQGAANTEAFF TGTGCCAGCAGCCGCCAGGGGGCGGCGAACACTGAAGCTTTCTTT TRBJ1-1 TRBD1 TRBV7-3 15 -
CASSYQPAVSYEQYF TGTGCCAGCAGTTACCAACCCGCCGTCTCCTACGAGCAGTACTTC TRBJ2-7 - TRBV6-5 15 -
CAISGGAGNTGELFF TGTGCCATCAGTGGAGGAGCGGGGAACACCGGGGAGCTGTTTTTT TRBJ2-2 - TRBV10-3 15 -
CASSRQAEKLFF TGTGCCAGCAGTCGACAGGCGGAAAAACTGTTTTTT TRBJ1-4 - TRBV7-9 12 -
CASSEWDRLEKLFF TGTGCCAGCAGTGAATGGGACAGGTTAGAGAAACTGTTTTTT TRBJ1-4 TRBD1 TRBV6-5 14 -
CASSPLGGGFYNEQFF TGTGCCAGTAGTCCTCTGGGGGGGGGATTTTACAATGAGCAGTTCTTC TRBJ2-1 TRBD2 TRBV19 16 -
CASSPLPGLVYGYTF TGTGCCAGCAGCCCCCTCCCAGGCTTGGTCTATGGCTACACCTTC TRBJ1-2 - TRBV7-3 15 -
CASSLMGLAGALTRETQYF TGTGCCAGCAGCTTAATGGGACTAGCGGGGGCGTTAACCCGGGAGACCCAGTACTTC TRBJ2-5 TRBD2 TRBV7-2 19 -
CASSPPGADTQYF TGTGCCAGCTCACCACCCGGCGCCGATACGCAGTATTTT TRBJ2-3 - TRBV18 13 -
CAVRGLAASYEQYF TGTGCCGTTCGGGGACTAGCGGCTTCCTACGAGCAGTACTTC TRBJ2-7 TRBD2 TRBV10-3 14 -
CASSLGLAGYNEQFF TGTGCCAGCAGCTTAGGACTAGCGGGATACAATGAGCAGTTCTTC TRBJ2-1 TRBD2 TRBV5-4 15 once
CASSPGTTNYGYTF TGCGCCAGCAGCCCAGGGACAACTAACTATGGCTACACCTTC TRBJ1-2 - TRBV4-1 14 once
CASRTTLISGNTIYF TGTGCCAGCAGAACTACCCTAATCTCTGGAAACACCATATATTTT TRBJ1-3 - TRBV6-1 15 -
CASSEWTASGRQYF TGTGCCAGCAGTGAATGGACCGCTTCAGGGAGGCAGTACTTC TRBJ2-7 - TRBV2 14 -
CASSLQQGAYEQYF TGTGCCAGCAGCTTGCAACAGGGGGCTTACGAGCAGTACTTC TRBJ2-7 TRBD1 TRBV5-4 14 -
CASSIILRGAKPQHF TGTGCCAGTAGTATAATACTTCGGGGGGCGAAGCCCCAGCATTTT TRBJ1-5 - TRBV19 15 -
CASSRQEGNQPQHF TGTGCCAGCAGCCGACAGGAGGGCAATCAGCCCCAGCATTTT TRBJ1-5 - TRBV2 14 once
CAIRTPTGVTGYGYTF TGTGCCATCAGGACTCCTACAGGGGTGACGGGCTATGGCTACACCTTC TRBJ1-2 TRBD1 TRBV10-3 16 -
CASSLRGAGGRGYTF TGTGCCAGCAGTCTAAGGGGCGCTGGGGGGCGAGGCTACACCTTC TRBJ1-2 - TRBV6-5 15 once
CSAQGGGNYGYTF TGCAGCGCCCAAGGTGGGGGGAACTATGGCTACACCTTC TRBJ1-2 - TRBV29-1 13 once
CASSQSTEAFF TGTGCCAGCAGCCAAAGCACTGAAGCTTTCTTT TRBJ1-1 - TRBV14 11 -
CASSSQLGQGQETQYF TGTGCCAGCTCATCCCAACTCGGACAGGGGCAAGAGACCCAGTACTTC TRBJ2-5 TRBD1 TRBV18 16 -
CASSGTGMFNEQYF TGTGCCAGCTCCGGGACAGGGATGTTCAACGAGCAGTACTTC TRBJ2-7 TRBD1 TRBV2 14 -
CASSPGGQYEQYF TGTGCCAGCAGCCCCGGGGGACAGTACGAGCAGTACTTC TRBJ2-7 - TRBV7-3 13 -
CASSPVNQPQHF TGTGCCAGCAGTCCCGTCAATCAGCCCCAGCATTTT TRBJ1-5 - TRBV28 12 -
CSVGQGLWGEQYF TGCAGCGTTGGACAGGGGCTATGGGGCGAGCAGTACTTC TRBJ2-7 TRBD1 TRBV29-1 13 -